Listed below are T cell receptor beta chains from one sample, sequenced in a study of control samples from healthy donors and cancer patients. This table comes from immunoSEQ multiplex PCR, and its TCRdb copy is limited to in-frame clones, with some not included. Among fewer than 120,000 clones listed, more than 75% were seen once. The sample comprised PBMCs. These receptors were obtained from a woman in her sixties or seventies with lung cancer. Each CDR3 is given with its conserved first and last residue. Each record gives: J gene, V gene, D gene, CDR3 length, clone size, CDR3 protein, CDR3 DNA. A D gene is named only where the DNA matches it firmly. The size field is filled for only some rows; it gives once, few, many or a size class.

j_gene: TRBJ1-1
v_gene: TRBV7-2
d_gene: -
len: 14
abundance: -
CDR3aa: CASSLQGTNTEAFF
CDR3nt: TGTGCCAGCAGTTTACAGGGAACGAACACTGAAGCTTTCTTT

j_gene: TRBJ2-5
v_gene: TRBV19
d_gene: TRBD2
len: 16
abundance: -
CDR3aa: CASSISPGLARGTQYF
CDR3nt: TGTGCCAGTAGTATCTCACCGGGACTAGCGAGAGGGACCCAGTACTTC

j_gene: TRBJ1-4
v_gene: TRBV28
d_gene: -
len: 14
abundance: few
CDR3aa: CASNNRPRDEKLFF
CDR3nt: TGTGCCAGCAATAATCGCCCTAGGGATGAAAAACTGTTTTTT

j_gene: TRBJ1-3
v_gene: TRBV6-5
d_gene: -
len: 13
abundance: once
CDR3aa: CASSYSPRNTIYF
CDR3nt: TGTGCCAGCAGTTACTCGCCTAGAAACACCATATATTTT

j_gene: TRBJ2-7
v_gene: TRBV27
d_gene: TRBD1
len: 15
abundance: -
CDR3aa: CASEARGRTTYEQYF
CDR3nt: TGTGCCAGCGAGGCCAGGGGGCGAACAACCTACGAGCAGTACTTC

j_gene: TRBJ1-4
v_gene: TRBV28
d_gene: TRBD1
len: 15
abundance: -
CDR3aa: CASSPGGGANEKLFF
CDR3nt: TGTGCCAGCAGTCCAGGGGGGGGAGCTAATGAAAAACTGTTTTTT

j_gene: TRBJ2-2
v_gene: TRBV5-1
d_gene: TRBD2
len: 18
abundance: -
CDR3aa: CASSFLSPGGGNTGELFF
CDR3nt: TGCGCCAGCAGCTTTTTATCCCCCGGCGGGGGTAACACCGGGGAGCTGTTTTTT

j_gene: TRBJ2-1
v_gene: TRBV11-2
d_gene: TRBD2
len: 17
abundance: -
CDR3aa: CASSLEGLAGGWNEQFF
CDR3nt: TGTGCCAGCAGCTTAGAGGGACTAGCGGGAGGGTGGAATGAGCAGTTCTTC

j_gene: TRBJ1-2
v_gene: TRBV7-9
d_gene: -
len: 17
abundance: -
CDR3aa: CASSLGSDSLLTYGYTF
CDR3nt: TGTGCCAGCAGCTTAGGCAGCGACAGTCTCCTAACCTATGGCTACACCTTC

j_gene: TRBJ2-3
v_gene: TRBV9
d_gene: -
len: 15
abundance: -
CDR3aa: CASSVGTASTDTQYF
CDR3nt: TGTGCCAGCAGCGTAGGGACCGCAAGCACAGATACGCAGTATTTT

j_gene: TRBJ2-1
v_gene: TRBV7-9
d_gene: -
len: 14
abundance: -
CDR3aa: CASSLSTGNNEQFF
CDR3nt: TGTGCCAGCAGCTTATCTACCGGGAACAATGAGCAGTTCTTC

j_gene: TRBJ1-4
v_gene: TRBV4-3
d_gene: TRBD1
len: 15
abundance: once
CDR3aa: CASSQETGADEKLFF
CDR3nt: TGCGCCAGCAGCCAAGAGACAGGGGCGGATGAAAAACTGTTTTTT

j_gene: TRBJ2-1
v_gene: TRBV2
d_gene: TRBD2
len: 15
abundance: -
CDR3aa: CASRSGVGSYNEQFF
CDR3nt: TGTGCCAGCCGCAGCGGGGTCGGCTCCTACAATGAGCAGTTCTTC

j_gene: TRBJ1-4
v_gene: TRBV27
d_gene: -
len: 15
abundance: -
CDR3aa: CASSRLQAFNEKLFF
CDR3nt: TGTGCCAGCAGCCGGCTACAGGCGTTCAATGAAAAACTGTTTTTT

j_gene: TRBJ2-5
v_gene: TRBV3-1/TRBV3-2
d_gene: TRBD1
len: 16
abundance: -
CDR3aa: CASSVDRGLRGETQYF
CDR3nt: TGTGCCAGCAGCGTAGACAGGGGGCTAAGAGGAGAGACCCAGTACTTC

j_gene: TRBJ1-2
v_gene: TRBV9
d_gene: -
len: 13
abundance: -
CDR3aa: CASSVTGEYGYTF
CDR3nt: TGTGCCAGCAGCGTAACAGGTGAATATGGCTACACCTTC

j_gene: TRBJ2-2
v_gene: TRBV6-2/TRBV6-3
d_gene: TRBD1
len: 17
abundance: few
CDR3aa: CASSYFRDSINTGELFF
CDR3nt: TGTGCCAGCAGTTACTTCCGGGACAGCATAAACACCGGGGAGCTGTTTTTT

j_gene: TRBJ1-2
v_gene: TRBV6-6
d_gene: TRBD1
len: 15
abundance: -
CDR3aa: CASSYAGQGPDGYTF
CDR3nt: TGTGCCAGCAGTTATGCGGGACAGGGTCCGGATGGCTACACCTTC

j_gene: TRBJ1-3
v_gene: TRBV6-4
d_gene: TRBD1
len: 17
abundance: -
CDR3aa: CASSDSVDRGSGNTIYF
CDR3nt: TGTGCCAGCAGTGACTCGGTAGACAGGGGGTCTGGAAACACCATATATTTT

j_gene: TRBJ1-6
v_gene: TRBV18
d_gene: -
len: 17
abundance: -
CDR3aa: CASSPPSAGVHNSPLHF
CDR3nt: TGTGCCAGCTCACCACCCTCCGCAGGGGTCCATAATTCACCCCTCCACTTT